These T cell receptor beta chains were read from a single sample in a study of T cell responses to AZD1222 COVID-19 vaccine. The table came from immunoSEQ multiplex PCR; TCRdb's copy has only in-frame clones and leaves some out. The sample carries 84,000 or so clones, around 90% recorded once. The source material was peripheral blood, sampled on day 0 of AZD1222 vaccination. These TCRs come from an adult in good health. CDR3s include the opening cysteine and the closing phenylalanine or tryptophan. The order of the fields is CDR3 protein, CDR3 DNA, D gene, clone size, J gene, V gene. The D gene is left open where the match is weak. Size values are once, few and many counts, or a class for expanded clones, and some rows have none.

CDR3: CASSLLAGGADTQYF
DNA: TGTGCCAGCAGCTTACTAGCGGGAGGGGCAGATACGCAGTATTTT
D: TRBD2
size: -
J: TRBJ2-3
V: TRBV6-5

CDR3: CASNWGMTAEQYF
DNA: TGTGCCAGTAACTGGGGAATGACAGCCGAGCAGTACTTC
D: -
size: -
J: TRBJ2-7
V: TRBV19

CDR3: CASSLAPTGSRETQYF
DNA: TGTGCCAGCAGCTTAGCTCCGACAGGAAGCCGAGAGACCCAGTACTTC
D: -
size: -
J: TRBJ2-5
V: TRBV11-1

CDR3: CAWSVLSGGLYEQYF
DNA: TGTGCCTGGAGTGTACTAAGCGGGGGACTCTACGAGCAGTACTTC
D: TRBD2
size: few
J: TRBJ2-7
V: TRBV30

CDR3: CASSSAVLGTEAFF
DNA: TGTGCCAGCAGCTCGGCCGTACTAGGGACTGAAGCTTTCTTT
D: -
size: -
J: TRBJ1-1
V: TRBV7-6

CDR3: CAWSVIGTGNSPLHF
DNA: TGTGCCTGGAGTGTTATCGGGACAGGGAATTCACCCCTCCACTTT
D: TRBD1
size: -
J: TRBJ1-6
V: TRBV30

CDR3: CATRGLAASTDTQYF
DNA: TGTGCCACCCGCGGACTAGCGGCTAGCACAGATACGCAGTATTTT
D: TRBD2
size: -
J: TRBJ2-3
V: TRBV7-9

CDR3: CASSLAWGAGNGYTF
DNA: TGTGCCAGCAGCTTGGCCTGGGGGGCAGGGAATGGCTACACCTTC
D: -
size: -
J: TRBJ1-2
V: TRBV5-6

CDR3: CASSITPTGVGQPQHF
DNA: TGTGCCAGTAGTATTACCCCGACAGGGGTGGGCCAGCCCCAGCATTTT
D: TRBD1
size: -
J: TRBJ1-5
V: TRBV19

CDR3: CASSYSGQETTIYF
DNA: TGTGCCAGCAGTTACTCCGGACAGGAGACCACCATATATTTT
D: TRBD1
size: -
J: TRBJ1-3
V: TRBV6-5

CDR3: CASSPGLNTEAFF
DNA: TGTGCCAGCTCACCAGGGTTGAACACTGAAGCTTTCTTT
D: -
size: once
J: TRBJ1-1
V: TRBV18

CDR3: CASSLMTSGTSYEQYF
DNA: TGCGCCAGCAGCCTAATGACTAGCGGGACCTCCTACGAGCAGTACTTC
D: TRBD2
size: -
J: TRBJ2-7
V: TRBV5-1

CDR3: CASSPGWNDGYTF
DNA: TGCGCCAGCAGCCCCGGTTGGAATGATGGCTACACCTTC
D: -
size: -
J: TRBJ1-2
V: TRBV5-1

CDR3: CASSLQGAVTQYF
DNA: TGTGCCAGCAGCTTACAGGGGGCCGTGACCCAGTACTTC
D: TRBD1
size: -
J: TRBJ2-5
V: TRBV5-4

CDR3: CASSPKGGAGENTIYF
DNA: TGTGCCAGCAGCCCCAAAGGGGGGGCAGGCGAGAACACCATATATTTT
D: -
size: -
J: TRBJ1-3
V: TRBV9

CDR3: CACSDSFNQPQHF
DNA: TGTGCCTGCTCGGACAGCTTTAATCAGCCCCAGCATTTT
D: -
size: -
J: TRBJ1-5
V: TRBV6-5

CDR3: CSVERQEHTEAFF
DNA: TGCAGCGTTGAAAGGCAGGAGCACACTGAAGCTTTCTTT
D: -
size: -
J: TRBJ1-1
V: TRBV29-1

CDR3: CATSLGGSLTYGYTF
DNA: TGTGCCACCAGTTTAGGGGGTTCTCTAACGTATGGCTACACCTTC
D: -
size: -
J: TRBJ1-2
V: TRBV15

CDR3: CASSPTGVSGNTIYF
DNA: TGTGCCAGCTCACCTACAGGTGTTTCTGGAAACACCATATATTTT
D: -
size: once
J: TRBJ1-3
V: TRBV18

CDR3: CASSLGTGGETQYF
DNA: TGTGCCAGCAGCTTGGGGACAGGGGGAGAGACCCAGTACTTC
D: TRBD1
size: -
J: TRBJ2-5
V: TRBV5-5

CDR3: CASSRADTQYF
DNA: TGTGCCAGCAGCCGGGCAGATACGCAGTATTTT
D: -
size: once
J: TRBJ2-3
V: TRBV3-1/TRBV3-2

CDR3: CAGSERWTANSPLHF
DNA: TGTGCCGGCAGTGAACGGTGGACGGCAAATTCACCCCTCCACTTT
D: -
size: -
J: TRBJ1-6
V: TRBV25-1

CDR3: CASSKGTGSPYEQYF
DNA: TGCGCCAGCAGCAAAGGGACAGGGTCCCCCTACGAGCAGTACTTC
D: TRBD1
size: -
J: TRBJ2-7
V: TRBV5-1

CDR3: CASSSRADNYGYTF
DNA: TGTGCCAGCAGCAGTCGGGCGGATAACTATGGCTACACCTTC
D: -
size: -
J: TRBJ1-2
V: TRBV6-6

CDR3: CASSSVIGELFF
DNA: TGTGCCAGCAGCTCAGTGATCGGGGAGCTGTTTTTT
D: -
size: once
J: TRBJ2-2
V: TRBV4-2

CDR3: CASRDRGTNQPQHF
DNA: TGTGCCAGCAGAGACAGGGGGACCAATCAGCCCCAGCATTTT
D: TRBD1
size: -
J: TRBJ1-5
V: TRBV6-5

CDR3: CSAQTGLDTEAFF
DNA: TGCAGCGCCCAGACAGGGTTGGACACTGAAGCTTTCTTT
D: TRBD1
size: -
J: TRBJ1-1
V: TRBV29-1

CDR3: CASGFDRNTEAFF
DNA: TGTGCTAGTGGTTTCGACAGGAACACTGAAGCTTTCTTT
D: -
size: -
J: TRBJ1-1
V: TRBV12-5

CDR3: CASSLQGSYEQYF
DNA: TGCGCCAGCAGCTTACAGGGTTCCTACGAGCAGTACTTC
D: -
size: -
J: TRBJ2-7
V: TRBV5-1

CDR3: CASSPRGAGDPEAFF
DNA: TGTGCCAGCAGCCCCCGGGGAGCCGGCGACCCTGAAGCTTTCTTT
D: -
size: once
J: TRBJ1-1
V: TRBV3-1/TRBV3-2

CDR3: CASSQPADRNYGYTF
DNA: TGTGCCAGCAGCCAACCGGCGGACAGAAACTATGGCTACACCTTC
D: -
size: -
J: TRBJ1-2
V: TRBV4-2

CDR3: CASSLSTGSNTEAFF
DNA: TGTGCCAGCAGCTTATCCACAGGGTCGAACACTGAAGCTTTCTTT
D: -
size: -
J: TRBJ1-1
V: TRBV11-1

CDR3: CASTHLEETYEQYF
DNA: TGTGCCAGTACCCATCTGGAGGAGACCTACGAGCAGTACTTC
D: -
size: -
J: TRBJ2-7
V: TRBV19

CDR3: CATTPRVGANVLTF
DNA: TGTGCCACCACCCCAAGGGTAGGGGCCAACGTCCTGACTTTC
D: -
size: -
J: TRBJ2-6
V: TRBV19

CDR3: CASSEQDNQPQHF
DNA: TGTGCCAGCAGTGAACAGGACAATCAGCCCCAGCATTTT
D: -
size: -
J: TRBJ1-5
V: TRBV2

CDR3: CASSLNRANEKLFF
DNA: TGCGCCAGCAGCTTAAACAGGGCTAATGAAAAACTGTTTTTT
D: -
size: -
J: TRBJ1-4
V: TRBV5-1

CDR3: CASSSTGAATGELFF
DNA: TGTGCTAGCAGCTCGACAGGGGCGGCCACCGGGGAGCTGTTTTTT
D: TRBD1
size: -
J: TRBJ2-2
V: TRBV7-7

CDR3: CASSAHSGNEQFF
DNA: TGTGCCAGCAGTGCACATAGCGGGAATGAGCAGTTCTTC
D: TRBD2
size: few
J: TRBJ2-1
V: TRBV12-3/TRBV12-4

CDR3: CASSLNRDSPLHF
DNA: TGTGCCAGCAGCCTGAACAGGGACTCACCCCTCCACTTT
D: -
size: -
J: TRBJ1-6
V: TRBV7-9

CDR3: CASSSDRVTDTQYF
DNA: TGTGCCAGCAGCTCAGACAGGGTAACAGATACGCAGTATTTT
D: TRBD1
size: -
J: TRBJ2-3
V: TRBV7-2

CDR3: CASTIPGRAINTIYF
DNA: TGTGCCAGTACTATCCCTGGGAGGGCCATCAACACCATATATTTT
D: -
size: -
J: TRBJ1-3
V: TRBV19

CDR3: CASSDYRGSDYGYTF
DNA: TGTGCCAGTAGTGATTACAGGGGGAGTGACTATGGCTACACCTTC
D: TRBD1
size: -
J: TRBJ1-2
V: TRBV19

CDR3: CASSEGNEQYF
DNA: TGCGCCAGCAGTGAAGGGAACGAGCAGTACTTC
D: -
size: -
J: TRBJ2-7
V: TRBV10-2

CDR3: CASSLRGTEAFF
DNA: TGTGCCAGCAGCTTACGAGGCACTGAAGCTTTCTTT
D: -
size: once
J: TRBJ1-1
V: TRBV7-9

CDR3: CASSVGLAGNEQFF
DNA: TGCGCCAGCAGTGTGGGACTAGCGGGAAATGAGCAGTTCTTC
D: TRBD2
size: few
J: TRBJ2-1
V: TRBV10-2

CDR3: CASSTIGGDGEKLFF
DNA: TGTGCCAGCAGTACGATAGGGGGCGATGGTGAAAAACTGTTTTTT
D: TRBD1
size: few
J: TRBJ1-4
V: TRBV5-5

CDR3: CASSSQGRSRAFF
DNA: TGTGCCAGCAGTTCTCAGGGACGTTCACGAGCTTTCTTT
D: -
size: -
J: TRBJ1-1
V: TRBV12-3/TRBV12-4

CDR3: CASSPPLGTSGNKNEQFF
DNA: TGTGCCAGCTCCCCCCCCTTGGGGACTAGCGGGAACAAAAATGAGCAGTTCTTC
D: TRBD2
size: -
J: TRBJ2-1
V: TRBV18

CDR3: CASSVTSSYNSPLHF
DNA: TGTGCCAGCAGTGTGACAAGCTCCTATAATTCACCCCTCCACTTT
D: -
size: -
J: TRBJ1-6
V: TRBV2

CDR3: CASSVTGGLEQPQHF
DNA: TGTGCCAGCAGCGTCACAGGTGGACTCGAGCAGCCCCAGCATTTT
D: -
size: -
J: TRBJ1-5
V: TRBV9

CDR3: CASSLFGLAGEVSGTQYF
DNA: TGTGCCAGCAGCTTGTTTGGACTAGCGGGAGAGGTGAGCGGGACCCAGTACTTC
D: TRBD2
size: -
J: TRBJ2-5
V: TRBV7-9

CDR3: CASTEGQYSPLHF
DNA: TGTGCCAGTACTGAGGGACAGTATTCACCCCTCCACTTT
D: TRBD1
size: -
J: TRBJ1-6
V: TRBV19